This entry describes one T cell receptor (beta chain). These data come from a study of control samples from healthy donors and cancer patients. The repertoire was sequenced with immunoSEQ multiplex PCR; TCRdb's copy has only in-frame clones and lacks some. The repertoire holds about 75,000 clones, with roughly 82% as singletons. CDR3 length equals 17 residues. V dropped 4 bases and J dropped 5 bases, with 20 bases sitting between them. CDR1 and CDR2 from the germline V gene are SGHAT and FQNNGV. The TCR sequence derives from a man over 45 in good health. The chain carries TRBV11-2 and TRBJ2-2; D may correspond to TRBD1 or TRBD2 (5 bases each). Sequencing input: blood. The CDR3 region is CASSSLLTAWGTGELFF. The CDR3 DNA sequence: TGTGCCAGCAGCTCCCTTCTTACCGCGTGGGGGACCGGGGAGCTGTTTTTT. Filled out from reference TRBV11-2 and TRBJ2-2, the complete variable domain reads EAGVAQSPRYKIIEKRQSVAFWCNPISGHATLYWYQQILGQGPKLLIQFQNNGVVDDSQLPKDRFSAERLKGVDSTLKIQPAKLEDSAVYLCASSSLLTAWGTGELFFGEGSRLTVL.